The 7 T cell receptor beta chains below come from one sample, sequenced in a study of shared clonotypes between healthy human individuals. Assay: immunoSEQ multiplex PCR; the TCRdb copy retains only in-frame clones and omits some. The sample has 1,500,000 or so clones; around 98.5% are singletons. The source material was naive CD4+ T cells sorted from blood. As for subset: CD45RA+ positively selected. Receptor source: a man aged 25-45 years in good health.

CDR3 loop: CASSPRDSHYEQYF. The CDR3 DNA sequence: TGTGCCAGCAGCCCCCGGGACAGCCACTACGAGCAGTACTTC. The gene calls are TRBV7-9 and TRBJ2-7; 7 nucleotides align to TRBD1. Germline CDR1 reads SEHNR; CDR2 reads FQNEAQ (reference sequence). The CDR3 spans 14 residues. The J segment lost 3 bases and the V segment lost 5 bases, leaving 7 bases of the junction unmatched.

This chain's CDR3 is CASSLGVRTGVDYEQYF. In DNA, the CDR3 is TGCGCCAGCAGCTTGGGTGTCCGGACAGGGGTTGACTACGAGCAGTACTTC. The chain carries TRBV5-1 and TRBJ2-7, with TRBD1 identical over 9 bases. The CDR3 consists of 17 residues. Losses at the gene ends were 0 bases for V and 3 bases for J; bases not matched to a gene: 10. Germline-derived CDR1 and CDR2 are SGHRS and YFSETQ.

The CDR3 bases are TGTGCCAGCAGTGAAGCTTCCCATAGCGCGTATAATGAGCAGTTCTTC. Its translation is CASSEASHSAYNEQFF. The chain joins TRBV2 to TRBJ2-1; perhaps TRBD2 as D (5 bases). Germline V CDR1 and CDR2: SNHLY, FYNNEI. The CDR3 is 16 residues long. V lost 0 bases, J lost 7 bases, and 16 bases lay in between.

The CDR3 DNA follows: TGCAGCGTTGTAGGACAGAGCCTCTCGGATACGCAGTATTTT. Amino acid sequence: CSVVGQSLSDTQYF. The chain joins TRBV29-1 to TRBJ2-3; tentative D call: TRBD1 (6 bases). There are 14 residues in the CDR3. Looked up from germline, CDR1 is SQVTM and CDR2 is ANQGSEA. With 4 bases removed from V and 6 bases from J, the gap between germline ends came to 17 bases.

The V gene is TRBV11-2, the J gene TRBJ2-1; D could derive from TRBD1 or TRBD2 (5 bases each). From germline, CDR1 is SGHAT and CDR2 FQNNGV. Trimming cost V 5 bases and J 0 bases, with 11 bases left between them. CDR3 size: 15 residues. The CDR3 bases are TGTGCCAGCAGCCACACTAGGGGCTCCTACAATGAGCAGTTCTTC. Translation gives CASSHTRGSYNEQFF.

The chain joins TRBV30 to TRBJ1-2; 7 nucleotides align to TRBD1. Germline assignment: CDR1 GTSNPN and CDR2 SVGIG (reference sequence). CDR3 length: 12 amino acids. The ends lost 4 bases at V and 13 bases at J; junction bases unmatched: 12. CDR3 amino acids: CAWTRGTVGLTF. The CDR3 DNA reads as TGTGCCTGGACCCGAGGGACAGTAGGTCTCACCTTC.

This chain links TRBV29-1 with TRBJ2-3, with TRBD2 identical over 8 bases. The length of the CDR3 is 19 residues. Trimming cost V 6 bases and J 2 bases; bases outside gene matches: 22. Germline-derived CDR1 and CDR2 are SQVTM and ANQGSEA. This chain's CDR3 is CSVVVGRGSSLAVTDTQYF. The CDR3 coding sequence is TGCAGCGTCGTGGTCGGAAGGGGGAGTTCACTAGCGGTCACAGATACGCAGTATTTT.